Following are 30 T cell receptor beta chains from one sample sequenced in a study of blood T cells in healthy people across ages. Primed by a sample-barcoded 5' primer and a J-beta primer mix, a second PCR proceeded for about 6 to 12 cycles. TCRdb re-called the 5' RACE reads through MiXCR, storing one row per CDR3 protein. The table has roughly 550,000 distinct CDR3 sequences, less than 25% seen once. Separately, the same data were catalogued under a study of T cells of mothers and their children.

Input material: blood. The receptor source for this set is a boy younger than 18 in good health.

For this clonotype: Its ends do not fully match the called genes, so a read error is possible. The genes are TRBV2 and TRBJ2-5; 8 nucleotides match TRBD2. The CDR3 runs to 10 residues. Germline V gives CDR1 SNHLY, CDR2 FYNNEI. The CDR3 nucleotides are TGTGGCAGCGGGAGAGAGACCCAGTACTTC. Translated: CGSGRETQYF. Full variable domain (outside the CDR3, taken from reference TRBV2 and TRBJ2-5): EPEVTQTPSHQVTQMGQEVILRCVPISNHLYFYWYRQILGQKVEFLVSFYNNEISEKSEIFDDQFSVERPDGSNFTLKIRSTKLEDSAMYFCGSGRETQYFGPGTRLLVL.

This clonotype has only a few counts. This chain joins TRBV5-1 and TRBJ2-5, with TRBD2 matching 8 bases. In germline, CDR1 is SGHRS, CDR2 YFSETQ. This CDR3 has 15 amino acids. V trimming: 0 bases; J trimming: 4 bases; junction bases outside the gene matches: 5. CDR3 nucleotides: TGCGCCAGCAGCTTGGGCACAGCGGGAGTAGAGACCCAGTACTTC. This sequence encodes CASSLGTAGVETQYF.

This clonotype occurred a few times. One end of the junction does not line up with germline, which may come from a read error. This chain connects TRBV6-2 or TRBV6-3 to TRBJ2-1; no clear D. The CDR3 covers 12 residues. CDR1 is MNHEY, CDR2 SVGEGT, per germline. CDR3 DNA sequence: TGTGCCAGCAGTCCATTGTACAATGCGCAGTTCTTC. Amino acid sequence: CASSPLYNAQFF.

In this sample, this clonotype turned up once. V usage is TRBV5-6 and J usage is TRBJ1-2; TRBD1 aligns across 7 bases. Germline CDR1 SGHDT, CDR2 YYEEEE. V lost 1 base and J lost 8; bases outside the gene matches: 11. The CDR3 totals 15 residues. CDR3 nucleotide sequence: TGTGCCAGCAGCTTGCGAGGGCAGGGGGGCCGCGGCTACACCTTC. Amino acids: CASSLRGQGGRGYTF.

The rearrangement links TRBV14 to TRBJ1-1, with unresolved D. V was trimmed by 1 base and J by 5 bases, leaving 11 bases between them. From germline, CDR1 is SGHDN and CDR2 FVKESK. This CDR3 spans 14 amino acids. CDR3 in DNA: TGTGCCAGCAGCCAAGCCCAGGTCCTTACTGAAGCTTTCTTT. Amino acid sequence: CASSQAQVLTEAFF. The full variable domain, with the rest looked up from reference TRBV14 and TRBJ1-1, is EAGVTQFPSHSVIEKGQTVTLRCDPISGHDNLYWYRRVMGKEIKFLLHFVKESKQDESGMPNNRFLAERTGGTYSTLKVQPAELEDSGVYFCASSQAQVLTEAFFGQGTRLTVV.

This clonotype was picked up a small number of times. V and J are TRBV12-3 or TRBV12-4 and TRBJ2-4; D ambiguous. This CDR3 spans 12 amino acids. Trimming removed 3 bases at V and 5 bases at J, with 5 bases between. In DNA form, the CDR3 reads TGTGCCAGCAGTTTTGCCGAAAACATTCAGTACTTC. Its translation: CASSFAENIQYF.

V and J are TRBV4-3 and TRBJ2-1, with D possibly matching TRBD2 (6 bases). Trimming took 0 bases from V and 9 from J, leaving 21 bases between them. Germline V gives CDR1 LGHNA, CDR2 YSLEER. This CDR3 has 17 amino acids. The DNA of the CDR3 is TGCGCCAGCAGCCAAGAAGGAGGGCGGGGTGGACGGGGTGAGCAGTTCTTC. Amino acids: CASSQEGGRGGRGEQFF.

The genes are TRBV20-1 and TRBJ1-4; 7 bases align to TRBD1. The CDR3 has 14 amino acids. Germline lookup yields CDR1 DFQATT and CDR2 SNEGSKA (reference sequence). The trim removed 1 base at V and 8 bases at J, leaving 7 bases unmatched. CDR3 sequence: CSARGNRGSEKLFF. CDR3 in DNA: TGCAGTGCTAGAGGGAACAGGGGTAGCGAAAAACTGTTTTTT.

This clonotype was seen at least ten times. V gene TRBV3-1 combines with J gene TRBJ1-5; 7 bases align to TRBD1. Germline-derived CDR1 and CDR2 are LGHDT and YNNKEL (reference sequence). The CDR3 sequence is 14 residues long. After removal of 4 bases from V and 1 base from J, the junction contained 1 base not matched to a gene. CDR3 nucleotide sequence: TGTGCCAGCAGCCGAGGGGGCAGCAATCAGCCCCAGCATTTT. This gives the protein CASSRGGSNQPQHF.

This sequence joins TRBV19 and TRBJ2-3, with D unresolved. The germline gives CDR1 LNHDA, CDR2 SQIVND (reference sequence). V dropped 5 bases and J dropped 6 bases, with 9 bases sitting between them. The CDR3 covers 12 residues. The CDR3: CASSLNMDTQYF. CDR3 nucleotides: TGTGCCAGTAGTCTCAATATGGATACGCAGTATTTT.

The chain has TRBV4-1 and TRBJ2-1; D call uncertain. In germline, CDR1 is MGHRA, CDR2 YSYEKL. The CDR3 has 12 residues. V was trimmed by 0 bases and J by 7 bases, leaving 4 bases between them. DNA of the CDR3: TGCGCCAGCAGCCAAGACTGGAATGAGCAGTTCTTC. Translation gives CASSQDWNEQFF.

The chain couples TRBV6-5 to TRBJ2-1, with 11 bases aligning to TRBD2. J lost 2 bases, V lost 2 bases, and 5 bases had no gene match. This CDR3 has 17 amino acids. Germline V CDR1 and CDR2: MNHEY, SVGAGI. The CDR3 DNA reads as TGTGCCAGCAGTTACGGTAGGGGACTAGCGGCCTACAATGAGCAGTTCTTC. Its translation: CASSYGRGLAAYNEQFF.

A few counts support this clonotype. The chain employs TRBV10-3 and TRBJ2-4; D is uncertain. The CDR3 runs to 14 residues. The V gene's germline CDR1 is ENHRY and CDR2 SYGVKD. The ends were cut back, 2 bases at V and 5 bases at J, with 10 bases in the middle. CDR3 sequence (DNA): TGTGCCATCAGTGAGGGGTTAGAGGAAAACATTCAGTACTTC. This gives the protein CAISEGLEENIQYF.

The V call is TRBV2, the J call TRBJ2-4, with 7 bases fitting TRBD2. V lost 6 bases, J lost 0 bases, and 8 bases stayed unmatched. Germline V gives CDR1 SNHLY, CDR2 FYNNEI. The length of the CDR3 is 16 residues. The CDR3 spells CASREGLRLAKNIQYF. The CDR3 coding sequence is TGTGCCAGCAGAGAGGGACTACGGCTAGCCAAAAACATTCAGTACTTC.

Regarding this clonotype: One end of the junction does not line up with germline, which may come from a read error. V gene TRBV7-3 combines with J gene TRBJ2-3, with D tentatively TRBD2 (6 bases). The CDR3 is made up of 14 amino acids. The germline V gene encodes CDR1 SGHTA and CDR2 FQGTGA. DNA of the CDR3: TGTGCCAGCACCACCGGGACTGGCACAGCTACGCAGTATTTT. It encodes CASTTGTGTATQYF.

This chain links TRBV11-1 with TRBJ2-5, with TRBD1 matching 10 bases. This CDR3 is 15 amino acids long. Germline V gene lookup returns CDR1 SGHAT and CDR2 FQDESV (reference sequence). Trimming removed 5 bases from V and 4 bases from J; junction bases left unmatched: 7. CDR3 in amino acids: CASSEPGQGLETQYF. DNA of the CDR3: TGTGCCAGCAGCGAACCGGGACAGGGGTTAGAGACCCAGTACTTC.

The chain carries TRBV12-3 or TRBV12-4 and TRBJ2-7; the match to TRBD1 covers 8 bases. This CDR3 region has 14 residues. Unmatched junction bases numbered 7, after V lost 6 bases and J lost 3 bases. The CDR3 nucleotides read TGTGCCAGCAGACCCCAGGGGGCGTACTACGAGCAGTACTTC. Protein product: CASRPQGAYYEQYF.

CDR3 region: CATSVPGTYNEQFF. CDR3 bases: TGTGCCACCAGTGTACCAGGGACCTACAATGAGCAGTTCTTC. The chain joins TRBV24-1 to TRBJ2-1; perhaps TRBD1 as D (5 bases). There are 14 residues in the CDR3. Germline lookup yields CDR1 KGHDR and CDR2 SFDVKD. Trimming took 5 bases from V and 2 from J, leaving 9 bases between them.

The chain couples TRBV25-1 to TRBJ2-5, with TRBD2 matching over 7 bases. This CDR3 contains 13 residues. CDR1 is MGHDK, CDR2 SYGVNS, per germline. The V gene end was trimmed by 1 base and the J gene end by 4 bases; junction bases not matched to a gene: 0. This CDR3 reads CASSEWEGETQYF. The CDR3 DNA follows: TGTGCCAGCAGTGAATGGGAGGGAGAGACCCAGTACTTC.

V usage is TRBV20-1 and J usage is TRBJ2-3, with 9 bases matching TRBD2. Germline CDR1 is DFQATT and CDR2 is SNEGSKA (reference sequence). The V gene end was trimmed by 5 bases and the J gene end by 0 bases; junction bases not matched to a gene: 18. There are 19 residues in the CDR3. The CDR3 spells CSAQTASGRKHGSTDTQYF. The CDR3 DNA follows: TGCAGTGCTCAGACGGCGAGCGGGAGGAAGCATGGGAGCACAGATACGCAGTATTTT.

This clonotype turned up a few times. This chain uses TRBV6-2 or TRBV6-3 with TRBJ2-3; TRBD1 matches 7 bases. This CDR3 contains 15 residues. Per the germline V gene, CDR1 is MNHEY and CDR2 is SVGEGT. V lost 6 bases to trimming and J lost 2 bases; unmatched junction nucleotides: 8. As DNA, the CDR3 is TGTGCCAGCAGCCGACAGGGAATCTCCACAGATACGCAGTATTTT. Its translation is CASSRQGISTDTQYF.

The chain combines TRBV9 with TRBJ2-5; TRBD2 might be the D (6 bases). The V gene's germline CDR1 is SGDLS and CDR2 YYNGEE. The CDR3 has 16 residues. V was cut by 0 bases and J by 2 bases, with 14 bases left in between. CDR3 sequence (DNA): TGTGCCAGCAGCGTAGTCGGAGGGATAGGTCAAGAGACCCAGTACTTC. Protein sequence: CASSVVGGIGQETQYF.

This clonotype was counted only a few times. The rearrangement uses TRBV10-3 and TRBJ1-1; no reliable D call. The CDR3 extends over 14 amino acids. The ends were cut back, 10 bases at V and 2 bases at J, with 17 bases in the middle. The germline gives CDR1 ENHRY, CDR2 SYGVKD. DNA for the CDR3: TGTGCCACCCGGGCGGGAGTATCCAACACTGAAGCTTTCTTT. Translation gives CATRAGVSNTEAFF.

This chain joins TRBV5-6 and TRBJ1-2, with unresolved D. Germline CDR1 reads SGHDT; CDR2 reads YYEEEE. This CDR3 spans 13 amino acids. V was trimmed by 3 bases and J by 10 bases, leaving 16 bases between them. CDR3 nucleotides: TGTGCCAGCAGCTGTTGCCAAAGTAGGGTCTACACCTTC. Its protein is CASSCCQSRVYTF.

Ten or more counts support this clonotype. The rearrangement uses TRBV4-2 and TRBJ1-3, with D possibly matching TRBD1 (6 bases). CDR1 and CDR2 (germline): LGHNA, YNFKEQ. The CDR3 is 15 amino acids. The V end lost 6 bases, the J end lost 8 bases, and 20 bases lay between the germline ends. The CDR3 sequence is CASSSEQGPLDTIYF. DNA for the CDR3: TGTGCCAGCAGTTCGGAACAGGGCCCATTGGACACCATATATTTT.

The chain has TRBV4-3 and TRBJ1-4, with 11 positions matching TRBD1. Germline loops: CDR1 LGHNA, CDR2 YSLEER. This CDR3 contains 15 residues. V lost 1 base to trimming and J lost 5 bases; unmatched junction nucleotides: 0. The CDR3 bases are TGCGCCAGCAGCCAAGGGACAGGGGGCAATGAAAAACTGTTTTTT. It is translated as CASSQGTGGNEKLFF.

This clonotype occurred once. The chain recombines TRBV27 with TRBJ2-1; 11 bases are shared with TRBD2. This CDR3 region has 18 residues. Unmatched junction bases numbered 11, after V lost 7 bases and J lost 0 bases. CDR1 and CDR2 from the germline V gene are MNHEY and SMNVEV (reference sequence). The CDR3 DNA reads as TGTGCCAGCACTCCGGGGCTAGCGGGAGGTAGCTCCTACAATGAGCAGTTCTTC. Residues: CASTPGLAGGSSYNEQFF.

The sample holds a few counts of this clonotype. The chain links TRBV28 to TRBJ2-5, with D maybe TRBD1 (6 bases). The closer fit of TRBJ2-7 to the DNA end suggests the J call may be wrong. CDR3 size: 14 residues. The germline CDR1 and CDR2 sequences are MDHEN and SYDVKM. The chain's CDR3 is CASSRPGHRYEQYF. CDR3 DNA: TGTGCCAGCAGCCGACCGGGACACCGCTACGAGCAGTACTTC.

In this sample, this clonotype turned up a few times. This chain links TRBV11-2 with TRBJ2-7; 11 bases agree with TRBD2. Germline trimming cut 5 bases from V and 2 bases from J; bases unmatched to any gene: 26. The germline V gene encodes CDR1 SGHAT and CDR2 FQNNGV. This CDR3 comprises 22 residues. CDR3 coding DNA: TGTGCCAGCAGCGCCAGCGGGTCGCCGGGACTAGCGGACCGATCAACAACCTACGAGCAGTACTTC. Its protein product is CASSASGSPGLADRSTTYEQYF.

The J gene is TRBJ2-1, the V gene TRBV15; D tentatively reads TRBD1 or TRBD2 (7 bases each). Germline CDR1 LNHNV, CDR2 YYDKDF (reference sequence). The CDR3 has 14 amino acids. Trimming took 5 bases from V and 9 from J, leaving 17 bases between them. CDR3 DNA sequence: TGTGCCACCAGCCAGGGGGGGGTTGAGGGTGAGCAGTTCTTC. It codes for CATSQGGVEGEQFF.